These T cell receptor beta chains were read from a single sample in a study of T cells in Graves' hyperthyroidism and ophthalmopathy. One entry per CDR3 protein results from TCRdb running MiXCR on the multiplex PCR reads. In the table there are 300,000 to 500,000 distinct CDR3 sequences, over 13% of which are singletons. Sequencing was performed on blood. These receptors all stem from a man aged 50-59 years with Graves' ophthalmopathy. Each CDR3 is given with its conserved first and last residue. A D gene is named only where the DNA matches it firmly. Where a row states a size, it is once, few, many or the class of an expanded clone; other rows omit it.

size: .; J: TRBJ1-1; D: TRBD1; V: TRBV10-3; DNA: TGTGCCTCCTCAGGGGGCGTGAACACTGAAGCTTTCTTT; CDR3: CASSGGVNTEAFF
size: .; J: TRBJ2-5; D: .; V: TRBV4-1; DNA: TGCGCCAGCAGCCCAACCTTAAGACAGGAAGAGACCCAGTACTTC; CDR3: CASSPTLRQEETQYF
size: .; J: TRBJ1-6; D: .; V: TRBV20-1; DNA: TGCAGTGCCAAGCCTGCCGGGCTTCGGGATTCACCCCTCCACTTT; CDR3: CSAKPAGLRDSPLHF
size: .; J: TRBJ2-5; D: TRBD2; V: TRBV27; DNA: TGTGCCAGCAGTTGGACTAGCGGGAGGGCCGTGGGGACCCAGTACTTC; CDR3: CASSWTSGRAVGTQYF
size: .; J: TRBJ1-1; D: TRBD1; V: TRBV20-1; DNA: TGCAGTGCTAGGGACAGGCAGAACACTGAAGCTTTCTTT; CDR3: CSARDRQNTEAFF
size: few; J: TRBJ2-1; D: .; V: TRBV5-1; DNA: TGCGCCAGCAGCTTGGCCTACCAATCGGGAAATGAGCAGTTCTTC; CDR3: CASSLAYQSGNEQFF
size: many; J: TRBJ2-1; D: .; V: TRBV9; DNA: TGTGCCAGCAGCGAGAGGGGGTTGGACTCCTACAATGAGCAGTTCTTC; CDR3: CASSERGLDSYNEQFF
size: few; J: TRBJ2-1; D: TRBD2; V: TRBV6-6; DNA: TGTGCCAGCAGTTACTCGGGACTAGCGGGAGGAAGGAGCTCCTACAATGAGCAGTTCTTC; CDR3: CASSYSGLAGGRSSYNEQFF
size: .; J: TRBJ2-2; D: .; V: TRBV11-3; DNA: TGTGCCAGCAGCCGGGGACAAACTACCGGGGAGCTGTTTTTT; CDR3: CASSRGQTTGELFF
size: many; J: TRBJ2-1; D: .; V: TRBV28; DNA: TGTGCCAGCAGTTTATTGGGGGCAGGGAGGTTTAATGAGCAGTTCTTC; CDR3: CASSLLGAGRFNEQFF
size: .; J: TRBJ1-2; D: .; V: TRBV6-4; DNA: TGTGCCAGCCCCTATGGCTACACCTTC; CDR3: CASPYGYTF
size: many; J: TRBJ1-2; D: TRBD1; V: TRBV7-8; DNA: TGTGCCAGCAGCAAATCGACAGGGCGTCGTGACTACACCTTC; CDR3: CASSKSTGRRDYTF
size: .; J: TRBJ2-1; D: .; V: TRBV9; DNA: TGTGCCAGCAGCGTAGGTGGACGGACACTTCTTGAGCAGTTCTTC; CDR3: CASSVGGRTLLEQFF
size: .; J: TRBJ2-2; D: .; V: TRBV3-1; DNA: TGTGCCAGCAGCAATACAACGGGGGTCACCGGGGAGCTGTTTTTT; CDR3: CASSNTTGVTGELFF
size: many; J: TRBJ2-1; D: TRBD1; V: TRBV5-1; DNA: TGCGCCAGCAGCTTAAGACAGGGGTCCGCTGAGCAGTTCTTC; CDR3: CASSLRQGSAEQFF
size: few; J: TRBJ2-7; D: TRBD2; V: TRBV6-1; DNA: TGTGCCAGCAACCTGATAGCGGGAGGTTCCCACGAGCAGTACTTC; CDR3: CASNLIAGGSHEQYF
size: many; J: TRBJ1-1; D: .; V: TRBV13; DNA: TGTGCCAGCAAGAAGAGGGGCGCTGAAGCTTTCTTT; CDR3: CASKKRGAEAFF
size: many; J: TRBJ2-7; D: .; V: TRBV20-1; DNA: TGCAGTGCTAGACCCCCCCCCAGGGTGGGGCAGTACTTC; CDR3: CSARPPPRVGQYF
size: many; J: TRBJ1-6; D: TRBD1; V: TRBV6-5; DNA: TGTGCCAGCAGTTCACAGGGGACGTCACCCCTCCACTTT; CDR3: CASSSQGTSPLHF
size: few; J: TRBJ2-7; D: TRBD1; V: TRBV10-3; DNA: TGTGCCATCAGAGGGACAGGGGCCCACGAGCAGTACTTC; CDR3: CAIRGTGAHEQYF
size: .; J: TRBJ1-1; D: TRBD1; V: TRBV7-9; DNA: TGTGCCAGCAGTTTGACAGGGGAAGCTGAAGCTTTCTTT; CDR3: CASSLTGEAEAFF
size: .; J: TRBJ2-1; D: .; V: TRBV19; DNA: TGTGCCAGTAGTACAAATACGTACTACAATGAGCAGTTCTTC; CDR3: CASSTNTYYNEQFF
size: many; J: TRBJ2-7; D: .; V: TRBV27; DNA: TGTGCCAGCCGTCGGGCTAGCGTGATGGACGAGCAGTACTTC; CDR3: CASRRASVMDEQYF
size: many; J: TRBJ1-1; D: .; V: TRBV11-2; DNA: TGTGCCAGCAGCAAACGGACTGAAGCTTTCTTT; CDR3: CASSKRTEAFF
size: .; J: TRBJ2-5; D: .; V: TRBV6-2/TRBV6-3; DNA: TGTGCCAGCAGCCCTAGAGGATTGCGGGAGACCCAGTACTTC; CDR3: CASSPRGLRETQYF
size: many; J: TRBJ2-2; D: TRBD2; V: TRBV5-1; DNA: TGCGCCAGCAACCTAGCGGGTGGCACCGGGGAGCTGTTTTTT; CDR3: CASNLAGGTGELFF
size: .; J: TRBJ2-2; D: .; V: TRBV30; DNA: TGTGCCTGGAGTGCCGGCGGCGGGACTTCGAGGGAGCTGTTTTTT; CDR3: CAWSAGGGTSRELFF
size: many; J: TRBJ2-2; D: .; V: TRBV7-9; DNA: TGTGCCAGCGACAGTGACACCGGGGAGCTGTTTTTT; CDR3: CASDSDTGELFF
size: once; J: TRBJ2-3; D: TRBD2; V: TRBV20-1; DNA: TGCAGTGCCCACCTAGCGGGAGTTTCAGATACGCAGTATTTT; CDR3: CSAHLAGVSDTQYF
size: few; J: TRBJ2-2; D: TRBD2; V: TRBV9; DNA: TGTGCCAGCAGCGTCGGACTAGCGGGAGCCGGCGGGGAGCTGTTTTTT; CDR3: CASSVGLAGAGGELFF
size: .; J: TRBJ2-5; D: .; V: TRBV6-1; DNA: TGTGCCAGCAGTCGCGATTGGGGTGAGGAAGAGACCCAGTACTTC; CDR3: CASSRDWGEEETQYF
size: many; J: TRBJ1-3; D: .; V: TRBV2; DNA: TGTGCCAGCCACAAGGGGACTGGAAACACCATATATTTT; CDR3: CASHKGTGNTIYF
size: many; J: TRBJ2-3; D: .; V: TRBV18; DNA: TGTGCCAGCTCACCGGCGCAGACCACAGATACGCAGTATTTT; CDR3: CASSPAQTTDTQYF
size: once; J: TRBJ2-1; D: .; V: TRBV6-5; DNA: TGTGCCAGCAGTTACAGGGTAGGGAGGAGGACAGGCAATGAGCAGTTCTTC; CDR3: CASSYRVGRRTGNEQFF
size: few; J: TRBJ2-2; D: TRBD1; V: TRBV27; DNA: TGTGCCAGCAGTTTACGGACAGGGACGGGCGGGGAGCTGTTTTTT; CDR3: CASSLRTGTGGELFF
size: .; J: TRBJ2-1; D: .; V: TRBV24-1; DNA: TGTGCCGCCCGGGGTTTTGACAATGAGCAGTTCTTC; CDR3: CAARGFDNEQFF
size: .; J: TRBJ2-4; D: TRBD1; V: TRBV29-1; DNA: TGCAGCGTGACCGGGACAGTAGCCAAAAACATTCAGTACTTC; CDR3: CSVTGTVAKNIQYF
size: few; J: TRBJ2-2; D: .; V: TRBV9; DNA: TGTGCCAGCAGCGCAGACAGGCGGAGGACCGGGGAGCTGTTTTTT; CDR3: CASSADRRRTGELFF
size: .; J: TRBJ2-3; D: .; V: TRBV6-1; DNA: TGTGCCAGCAGTGTAGGGGGGGATACGCAGTATTTT; CDR3: CASSVGGDTQYF
size: many; J: TRBJ2-7; D: TRBD2; V: TRBV10-3; DNA: TGTGCCACCGCCGGGACTAGCGGGAGTCTAAGCTCCTACGAGCAGTACTTC; CDR3: CATAGTSGSLSSYEQYF
size: many; J: TRBJ2-7; D: TRBD2; V: TRBV3-1; DNA: TGTGCCAGCAGCCATGGGGGCCTTGGAGCGGGAGCCTACGAGCAGTACTTC; CDR3: CASSHGGLGAGAYEQYF
size: few; J: TRBJ2-7; D: TRBD2; V: TRBV27; DNA: TGTGCCAGCAGTTTAAGACAGGGGACTAGCGGGACGTACTCCTACGAGCAGTACTTC; CDR3: CASSLRQGTSGTYSYEQYF
size: .; J: TRBJ2-6; D: .; V: TRBV4-1; DNA: TGCGCCAGCAGCCAATGGGGTACTGGGGCCAACGTCCTGACTTTC; CDR3: CASSQWGTGANVLTF
size: many; J: TRBJ2-3; D: .; V: TRBV20-1; DNA: TGCAGTGCTAGAGGTGCAAAACCAACTGGCACAGATACGCAGTATTTT; CDR3: CSARGAKPTGTDTQYF
size: .; J: TRBJ2-3; D: .; V: TRBV5-1; DNA: TGCGCCAGCAGCTTGACGGGATTGGACATATCCGCTAGCACAGATACGCAGTATTTT; CDR3: CASSLTGLDISASTDTQYF
size: few; J: TRBJ2-1; D: .; V: TRBV5-4; DNA: TGTGCCAGCAGCTTTGGGCAGGGGTACTACAATGAGCAGTTCTTC; CDR3: CASSFGQGYYNEQFF
size: .; J: TRBJ2-3; D: .; V: TRBV6-1; DNA: TGTGCCAGCAGGGACGGGGTTGCAGATACGCAGTATTTT; CDR3: CASRDGVADTQYF
size: few; J: TRBJ2-7; D: TRBD1; V: TRBV9; DNA: TGTGCCAGCAGCGGGGGACAGGGAATCGAGCAGTACTTC; CDR3: CASSGGQGIEQYF
size: many; J: TRBJ2-5; D: .; V: TRBV18; DNA: TGTGCCAGCTCACCACCCCAGGTAGCCACAGAGACCCAGTACTTC; CDR3: CASSPPQVATETQYF